This TCR beta chain was documented in a study of PD-1 blockade in classical Hodgkin lymphoma. Overall study context: Patients in the cohort were put on intravenous nivolumab, 3 mg/kg every 2 weeks. Study-level findings and limits: CD4+ but not CD8+ TCR diversity rose significantly by C4D1. Lower baseline TCR diversity marked trial partial responders and progressors. Baseline TCR diversity was reportedly lower in newly diagnosed patients than healthy donors.

CDR1 MDHEN and CDR2 SYDVKM come from the germline V gene. The CDR3 length is 11 residues. V was trimmed by 2 bases and J by 4 bases, leaving 0 bases between them. Relapse was seen in all patients after autologous stem cell transplantation, and brentuximab vedotin exposure was variable. Using magnetic negative selection, the CD4+ T cells were separated out of thawed PBMCs. Remarks on this clone: Its antigen is as yet unknown.

The table came from immunoSEQ multiplex PCR; TCRdb's copy has only in-frame clones and leaves some out. Of several thousand clones in the sample, just under 80% were seen once. This material consisted of CD4+ T cells from blood, taken at baseline. The receptor was isolated from a human donor with classical Hodgkin lymphoma. The chain has TRBV28 and TRBJ1-3; D gene unclear. CDR3 DNA sequence: TGTGCCAGCAGTTTAGGAAACACCATATATTTT. It yields the protein CASSLGNTIYF.